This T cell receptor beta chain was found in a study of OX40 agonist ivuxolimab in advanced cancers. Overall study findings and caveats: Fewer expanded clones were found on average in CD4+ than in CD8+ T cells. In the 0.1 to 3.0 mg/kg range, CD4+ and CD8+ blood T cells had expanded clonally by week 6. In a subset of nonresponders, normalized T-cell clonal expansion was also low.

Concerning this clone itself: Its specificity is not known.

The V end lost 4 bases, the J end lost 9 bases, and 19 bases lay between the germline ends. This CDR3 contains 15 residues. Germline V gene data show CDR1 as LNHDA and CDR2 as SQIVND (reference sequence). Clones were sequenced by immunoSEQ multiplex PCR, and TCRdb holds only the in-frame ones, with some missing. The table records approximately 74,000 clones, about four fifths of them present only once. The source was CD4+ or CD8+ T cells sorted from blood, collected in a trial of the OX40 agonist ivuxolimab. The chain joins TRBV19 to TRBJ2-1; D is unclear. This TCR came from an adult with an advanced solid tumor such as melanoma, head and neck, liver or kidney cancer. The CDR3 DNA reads TGTGCCAGTAGTACCGACTCCCTTTGGGTATCTGAGCAGTTCTTC. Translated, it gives CASSTDSLWVSEQFF.